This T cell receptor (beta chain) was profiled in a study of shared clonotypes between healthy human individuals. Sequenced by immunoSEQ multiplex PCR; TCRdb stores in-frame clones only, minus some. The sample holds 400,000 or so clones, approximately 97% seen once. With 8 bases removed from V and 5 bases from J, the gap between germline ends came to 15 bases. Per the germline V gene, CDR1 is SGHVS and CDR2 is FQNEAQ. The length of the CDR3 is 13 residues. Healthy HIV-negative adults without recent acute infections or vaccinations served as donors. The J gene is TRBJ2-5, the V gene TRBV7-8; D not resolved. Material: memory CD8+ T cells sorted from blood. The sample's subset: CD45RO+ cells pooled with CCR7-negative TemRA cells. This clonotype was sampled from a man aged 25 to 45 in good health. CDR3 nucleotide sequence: TGTGCCAGCCCCCGACTCGACCGGGAGACCCAGTACTTC. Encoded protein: CASPRLDRETQYF.